This TCR beta chain was obtained from a study of T cell repertoires in cytomegalovirus infection. Across the study: In public TCR beta signatures, there were indications of both CMV infection and matching HLA type. Study-level points and caveats: Adding up the frequency of public TCR beta families identified people who carried CMV plus the relevant HLA.

TCRdb re-called the reads through MiXCR, storing one row per CDR3 protein. The sample contains about 300,000 distinct CDR3 sequences, approximately 8.9% of which appear only once. This clonotype was detected a few times. Its antigen is unknown. One end of the junction fails to match germline, which may point to a read error. From germline, CDR1 is DFQATT and CDR2 SNEGSKA (reference sequence). The CDR3 sequence is 11 residues long. The J gene is TRBJ1-2, the V gene TRBV20-1; D not resolved. Sequencing used PBMCs. This TCR came from a human donor in good health (CMV status not recorded). Some clones in this sample may be carry-over from other donors' samples. The CDR3 DNA reads as TGCAGTACCGCTGACCAATCCCCTGGAATCTTC. As protein: CSTADQSPGIF.